This T cell receptor (beta chain) derives from a study of blood T cell repertoires in COVID-19. Study context: Donors in the United States, Italy and Spain gave samples during acute or convalescent COVID-19. T cells, B-cell-depleted T cells, or PBMCs provided the cDNA or gDNA that served as material.

CDR3 length equals 15 residues. Germline V CDR1 and CDR2: SGHTA, FQGTGA. V lost 5 bases and J 3 bases, leaving 15 bases between the germline ends. Seattle cases were enrolled at active infection and followed longitudinally. Original methodology: From reference gene primer amplification, estimates of nucleated cell counts were derived. The data were produced by immunoSEQ multiplex PCR, yet TCRdb's version contains in-frame clones alone and is incomplete. V and J calls and clone size are those listed in that table; D and trimming were worked out from the DNA. The sample yields 250,000 to 350,000 clones, about 90% seen once.

The sample taken for sequencing was peripheral blood. J is TRBJ2-3 and V is TRBV7-3; D is perhaps TRBD2 (5 bases). This TCR came from a woman between 25 and 40 years old with COVID-19, enrolled during active disease. The CDR3 sequence: CASSPSMGRTDTQYF. The CDR3 region has the DNA TGTGCCAGCAGCCCCTCGATGGGGAGAACAGATACGCAGTATTTT.